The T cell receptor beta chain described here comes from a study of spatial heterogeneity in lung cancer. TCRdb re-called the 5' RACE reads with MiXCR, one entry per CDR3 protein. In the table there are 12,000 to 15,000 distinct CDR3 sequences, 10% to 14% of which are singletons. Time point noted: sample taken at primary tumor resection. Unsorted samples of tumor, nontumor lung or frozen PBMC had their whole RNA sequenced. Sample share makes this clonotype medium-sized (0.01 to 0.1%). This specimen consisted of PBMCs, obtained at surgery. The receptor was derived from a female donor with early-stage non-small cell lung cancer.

The chain's CDR3 is CASTLSYTTGSGEQYF. Written as DNA, the CDR3 is TGTGCCAGCACCCTTAGTTACACAACAGGGAGCGGCGAGCAGTACTTC. V gene TRBV7-2 combines with J gene TRBJ2-7; tentatively, D is TRBD1 (6 bases). Germline CDR1 reads SGHTA; CDR2 reads FQGNSA. The germline V and J ends were trimmed by 7 bases and 6 bases, with 25 bases remaining between them. CDR3 length: 16 amino acids.